Following are 5 T cell receptor beta chains from one sample sequenced in a study of blood T cells in healthy people across ages. Primers used in a second PCR of roughly 7 to 11 cycles were a sample-barcoded 5' primer and a J-beta primer mix. Each CDR3 protein is one row after TCRdb ran MiXCR on the 5' RACE reads. Seen here are over 1,300,000 distinct CDR3 sequences, around 59% observed once, and the top ten hold 5.5% to 8%. The specimen sequenced was blood. Receptors were obtained from a man aged 18 to 29 in good health.

The V gene is TRBV6-6, the J gene TRBJ1-5, with D unclear. Deletions cut 6 bases from V and 6 bases from J, with 12 bases between. This CDR3 is 13 amino acids long. Germline CDR1 is MNHNY and CDR2 is SVGAGI (reference sequence). The DNA for the CDR3 is TGTGCCAGCAGAGAGGGTCTCGGTCAGCCCCAGCATTTT. This codes for CASREGLGQPQHF.

The V call is TRBV29-1, the J call TRBJ2-1; TRBD2 matches 10 bases. The CDR3 extends over 14 amino acids. V lost 7 bases and J lost 8; bases outside the gene matches: 11. Germline CDR1 reads SQVTM; CDR2 reads ANQGSEA. CDR3 DNA sequence: TGCAGCGGCCAAGGACTAGCGGAGATGTATGAGCAGTTCTTC. It codes for CSGQGLAEMYEQFF.

The genes are TRBV4-1 and TRBJ1-1, with 8 bases that match TRBD1. Trimming at V came to 6 bases and at J to 3 bases, leaving 9 bases not matched to a gene. This CDR3 contains 15 residues. Germline CDR1 and CDR2: MGHRA and YSYEKL. The CDR3 region has the DNA TGCGCCAGCAGTCCAGGGGGCAGGACTGACACTGAAGCTTTCTTT. Translating gives CASSPGGRTDTEAFF.

This clonotype was counted only a few times. CDR3 nucleotides: TGTGCCACCAGTGATTTGACAGGGAATACGCAGTATTTT. Translating it yields CATSDLTGNTQYF. The V call is TRBV24-1, the J call TRBJ2-3, with TRBD1 as a possible D gene (6 bases). CDR3 length: 13 residues. Trimming removed 0 bases from V and 7 bases from J, with 7 bases in between. The germline V gene encodes CDR1 KGHDR and CDR2 SFDVKD.

This clonotype has a single count. The chain employs TRBV5-5 and TRBJ2-7, with D possibly TRBD2 on 5 matching bases. This CDR3 is built from 16 residues. Germline-derived CDR1 and CDR2 are SGHKS and YYEKEE (reference sequence). Trimming took off 6 bases at V and 0 bases at J, with 19 bases between the two ends. This CDR3 is CASTPGPGMSSYEQYF. Written as DNA, the CDR3 is TGTGCCAGCACCCCAGGTCCGGGAATGAGCTCCTACGAGCAGTACTTC. The full variable domain, with the rest looked up from reference TRBV5-5 and TRBJ2-7, is DAGVTQSPTHLIKTRGQQVTLRCSPISGHKSVSWYQQVLGQGPQFIFQYYEKEERGRGNFPDRFSARQFPNYSSELNVNALLLGDSALYLCASTPGPGMSSYEQYFGPGTRLTVT.